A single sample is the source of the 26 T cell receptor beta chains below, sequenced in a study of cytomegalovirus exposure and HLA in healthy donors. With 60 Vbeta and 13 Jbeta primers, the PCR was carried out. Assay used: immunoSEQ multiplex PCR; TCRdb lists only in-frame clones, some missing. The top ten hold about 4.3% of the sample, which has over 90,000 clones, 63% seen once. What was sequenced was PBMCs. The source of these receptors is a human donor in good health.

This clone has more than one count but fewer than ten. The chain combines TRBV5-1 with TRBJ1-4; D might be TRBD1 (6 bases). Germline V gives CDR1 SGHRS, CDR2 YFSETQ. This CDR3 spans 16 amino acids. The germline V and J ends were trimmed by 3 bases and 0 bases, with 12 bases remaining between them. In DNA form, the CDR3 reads TGCGCCAGCAGCTGGAGGGGGGGAGCAACTAATGAAAAACTGTTTTTT. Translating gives CASSWRGGATNEKLFF.

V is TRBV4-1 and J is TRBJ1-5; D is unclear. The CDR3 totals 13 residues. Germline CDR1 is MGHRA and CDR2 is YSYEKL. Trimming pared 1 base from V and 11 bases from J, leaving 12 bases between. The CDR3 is CASSQARGGTQHF. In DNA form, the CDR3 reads TGCGCCAGCAGCCAAGCCCGGGGTGGGACCCAGCATTTT.

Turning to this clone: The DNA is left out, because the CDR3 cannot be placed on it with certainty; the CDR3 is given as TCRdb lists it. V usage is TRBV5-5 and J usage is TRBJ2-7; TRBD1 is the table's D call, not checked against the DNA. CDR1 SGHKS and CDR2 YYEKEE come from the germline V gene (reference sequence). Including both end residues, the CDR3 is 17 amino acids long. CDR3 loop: CASSTSATTGMLYEQYF.

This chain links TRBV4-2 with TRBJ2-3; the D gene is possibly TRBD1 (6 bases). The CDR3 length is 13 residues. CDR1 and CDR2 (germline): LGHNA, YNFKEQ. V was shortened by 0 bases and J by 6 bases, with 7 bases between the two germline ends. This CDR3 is CASSQDRGDTQYF. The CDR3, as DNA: TGTGCCAGCAGCCAAGATAGGGGGGATACGCAGTATTTT.

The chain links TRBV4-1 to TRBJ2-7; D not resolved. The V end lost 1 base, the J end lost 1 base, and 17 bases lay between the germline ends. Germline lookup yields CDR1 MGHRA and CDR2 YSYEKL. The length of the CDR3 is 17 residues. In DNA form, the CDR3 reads TGCGCCAGCAGCCAAGTAACCCTCCGCCCTGAGTCCTACGAGCAGTACTTC. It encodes CASSQVTLRPESYEQYF.

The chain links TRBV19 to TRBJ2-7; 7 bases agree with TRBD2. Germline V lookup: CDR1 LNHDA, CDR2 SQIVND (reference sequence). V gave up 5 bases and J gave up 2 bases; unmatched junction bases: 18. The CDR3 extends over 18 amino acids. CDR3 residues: CASSPLGRLGSGTYEQYF. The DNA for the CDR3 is TGTGCCAGTAGTCCCCTGGGACGCCTTGGGAGCGGGACCTACGAGCAGTACTTC.

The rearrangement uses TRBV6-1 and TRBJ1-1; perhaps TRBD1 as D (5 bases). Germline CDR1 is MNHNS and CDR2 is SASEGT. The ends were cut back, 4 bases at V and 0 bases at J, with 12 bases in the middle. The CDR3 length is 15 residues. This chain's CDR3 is CASSARQLMNTEAFF. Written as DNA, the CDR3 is TGTGCCAGCAGTGCCAGACAGCTGATGAACACTGAAGCTTTCTTT.

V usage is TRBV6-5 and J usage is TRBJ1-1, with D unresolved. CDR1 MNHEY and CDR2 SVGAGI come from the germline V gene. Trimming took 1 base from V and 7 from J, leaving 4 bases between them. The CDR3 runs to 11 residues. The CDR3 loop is CASSYFLEAFF. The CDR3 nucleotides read TGTGCCAGCAGTTACTTCCTTGAAGCTTTCTTT.

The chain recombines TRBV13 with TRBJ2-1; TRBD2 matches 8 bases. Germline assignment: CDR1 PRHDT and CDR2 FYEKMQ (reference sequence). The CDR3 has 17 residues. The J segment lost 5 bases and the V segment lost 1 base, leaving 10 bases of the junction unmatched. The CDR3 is CASSLVGAGGGDNEQFF. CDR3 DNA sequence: TGTGCCAGCAGCTTAGTTGGTGCGGGAGGAGGGGACAATGAGCAGTTCTTC.

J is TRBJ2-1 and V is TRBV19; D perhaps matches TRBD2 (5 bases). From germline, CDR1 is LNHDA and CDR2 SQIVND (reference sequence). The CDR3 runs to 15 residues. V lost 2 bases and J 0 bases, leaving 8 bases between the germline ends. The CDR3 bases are TGTGCCAGTAGTATAACGGGGTACTCCTACAATGAGCAGTTCTTC. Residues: CASSITGYSYNEQFF.

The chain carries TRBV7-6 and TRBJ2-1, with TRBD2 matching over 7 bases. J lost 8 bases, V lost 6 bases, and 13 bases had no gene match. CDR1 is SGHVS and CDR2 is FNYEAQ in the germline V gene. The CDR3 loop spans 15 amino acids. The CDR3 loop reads CASSTAAGLGYEQFF. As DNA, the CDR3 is TGTGCCAGCAGTACGGCGGCCGGACTAGGATATGAGCAGTTCTTC. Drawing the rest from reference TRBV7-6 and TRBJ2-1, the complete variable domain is GAGVSQSPRYKVTKRGQDVALRCDPISGHVSLYWYRQALGQGPEFLTYFNYEAQQDKSGLPNDRFSAERPEGSISTLTIQRTEQRDSAMYRCASSTAAGLGYEQFFGPGTRLTVL.

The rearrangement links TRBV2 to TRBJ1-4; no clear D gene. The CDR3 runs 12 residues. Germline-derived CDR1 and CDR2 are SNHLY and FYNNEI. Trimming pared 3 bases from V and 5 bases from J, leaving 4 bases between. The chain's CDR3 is CASSDLNEKLFF. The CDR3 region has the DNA TGTGCCAGCAGTGACCTAAATGAAAAACTGTTTTTT.

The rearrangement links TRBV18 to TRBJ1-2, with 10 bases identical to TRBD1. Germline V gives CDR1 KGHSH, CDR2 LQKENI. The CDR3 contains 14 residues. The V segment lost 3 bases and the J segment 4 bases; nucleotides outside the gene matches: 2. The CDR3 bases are TGTGCCAGCTCACCTGACAGGGGGCCCTATGGCTACACCTTC. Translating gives CASSPDRGPYGYTF. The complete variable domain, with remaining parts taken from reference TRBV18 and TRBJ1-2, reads NAGVMQNPRHLVRRRGQEARLRCSPMKGHSHVYWYRQLPEEGLKFMVYLQKENIIDESGMPKERFSAEFPKEGPSILRIQQVVRGDSAAYFCASSPDRGPYGYTFGSGTRLTVV.

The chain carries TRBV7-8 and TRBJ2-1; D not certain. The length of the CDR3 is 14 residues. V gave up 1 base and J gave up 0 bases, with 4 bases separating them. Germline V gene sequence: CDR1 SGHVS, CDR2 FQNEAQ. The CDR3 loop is CASSLGPSYNEQFF. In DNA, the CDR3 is TGTGCCAGCAGCTTAGGGCCCTCCTACAATGAGCAGTTCTTC. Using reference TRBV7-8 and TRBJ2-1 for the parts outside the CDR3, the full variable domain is GAGVSQSPRYKVAKRGQDVALRCDPISGHVSLFWYQQALGQGPEFLTYFQNEAQLDKSGLPSDRFFAERPEGSVSTLKIQRTQQEDSAVYLCASSLGPSYNEQFFGPGTRLTVL.

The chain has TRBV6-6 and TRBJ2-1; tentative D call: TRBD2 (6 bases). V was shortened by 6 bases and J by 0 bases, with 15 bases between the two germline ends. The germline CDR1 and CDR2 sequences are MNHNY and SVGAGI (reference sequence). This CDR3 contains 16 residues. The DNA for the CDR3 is TGTGCCAGCAGACCGGGACTCCGGAGCTCCTACAATGAGCAGTTCTTC. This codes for CASRPGLRSSYNEQFF.

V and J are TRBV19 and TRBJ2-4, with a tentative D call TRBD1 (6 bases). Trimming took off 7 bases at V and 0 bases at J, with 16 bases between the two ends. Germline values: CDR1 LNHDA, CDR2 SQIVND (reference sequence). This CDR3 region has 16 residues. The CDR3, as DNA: TGTGCCAGTAACCCGGGACACCTTATAGCCAAAAACATTCAGTACTTC. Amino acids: CASNPGHLIAKNIQYF.

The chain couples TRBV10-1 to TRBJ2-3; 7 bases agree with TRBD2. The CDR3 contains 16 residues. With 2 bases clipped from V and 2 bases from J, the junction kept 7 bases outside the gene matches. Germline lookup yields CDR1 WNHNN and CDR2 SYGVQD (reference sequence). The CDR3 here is CASSESRAGYTDTQYF. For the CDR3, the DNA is TGCGCCAGCAGTGAGAGTCGAGCGGGGTACACAGATACGCAGTATTTT.

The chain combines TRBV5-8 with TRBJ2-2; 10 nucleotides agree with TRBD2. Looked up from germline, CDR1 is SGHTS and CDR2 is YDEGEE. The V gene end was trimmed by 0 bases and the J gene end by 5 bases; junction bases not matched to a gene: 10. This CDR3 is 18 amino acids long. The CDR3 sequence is CASSLARLAGLETGELFF. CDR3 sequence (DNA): TGTGCCAGCAGCTTGGCGCGACTAGCGGGTTTGGAAACCGGGGAGCTGTTTTTT.

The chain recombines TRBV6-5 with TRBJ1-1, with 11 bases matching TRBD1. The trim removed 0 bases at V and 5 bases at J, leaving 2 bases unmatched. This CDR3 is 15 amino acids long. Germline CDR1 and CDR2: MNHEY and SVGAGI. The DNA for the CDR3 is TGTGCCAGCAGTTACTCGGGACAGGGGGAGACTGAAGCTTTCTTT. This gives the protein CASSYSGQGETEAFF.

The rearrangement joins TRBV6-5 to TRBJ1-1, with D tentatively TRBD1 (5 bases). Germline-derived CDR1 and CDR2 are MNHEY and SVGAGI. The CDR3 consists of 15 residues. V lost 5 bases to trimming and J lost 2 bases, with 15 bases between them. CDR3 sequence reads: CASSLGGGFNTEAFF. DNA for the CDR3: TGTGCCAGCAGTCTCGGCGGGGGATTTAACACTGAAGCTTTCTTT.

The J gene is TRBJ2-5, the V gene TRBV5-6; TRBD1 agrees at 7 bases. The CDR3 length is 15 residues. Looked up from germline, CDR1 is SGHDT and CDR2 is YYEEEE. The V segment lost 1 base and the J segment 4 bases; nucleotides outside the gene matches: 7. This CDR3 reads CASSLTTGVGETQYF. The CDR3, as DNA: TGTGCCAGCAGCTTGACTACAGGGGTTGGAGAGACCCAGTACTTC.

The CDR3 DNA follows: TGCGCCAGCAGCTTGGTCGGGGGAACCCACTACGAGCAGTACTTC. Amino acid sequence: CASSLVGGTHYEQYF. This chain links TRBV5-1 with TRBJ2-7; D may be TRBD2 (6 bases). Trimming removed 0 bases from V and 3 bases from J, with 13 bases in between. Germline V gene lookup returns CDR1 SGHRS and CDR2 YFSETQ. The CDR3 extends over 15 amino acids.

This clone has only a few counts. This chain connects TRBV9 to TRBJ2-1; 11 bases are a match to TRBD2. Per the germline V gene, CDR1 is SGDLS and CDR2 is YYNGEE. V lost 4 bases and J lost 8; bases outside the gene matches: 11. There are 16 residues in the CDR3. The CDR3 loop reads CASSLRLAGSGDEQFF. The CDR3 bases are TGTGCCAGCAGCTTACGACTAGCGGGGAGTGGAGATGAGCAGTTCTTC.

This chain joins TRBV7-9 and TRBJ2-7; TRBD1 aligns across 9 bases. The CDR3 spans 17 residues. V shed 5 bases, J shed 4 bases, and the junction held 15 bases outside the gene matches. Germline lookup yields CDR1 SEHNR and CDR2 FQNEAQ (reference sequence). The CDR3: CASSAESTGGGSYEQYF. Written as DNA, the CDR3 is TGTGCCAGCAGCGCTGAGAGTACAGGGGGCGGTTCGTACGAGCAGTACTTC.

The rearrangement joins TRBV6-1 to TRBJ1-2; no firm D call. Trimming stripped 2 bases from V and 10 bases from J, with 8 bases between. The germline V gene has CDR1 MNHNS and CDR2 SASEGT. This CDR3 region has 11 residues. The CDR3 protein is CASSEYGVYTF. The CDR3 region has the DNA TGTGCCAGCAGTGAATATGGAGTCTACACCTTC.

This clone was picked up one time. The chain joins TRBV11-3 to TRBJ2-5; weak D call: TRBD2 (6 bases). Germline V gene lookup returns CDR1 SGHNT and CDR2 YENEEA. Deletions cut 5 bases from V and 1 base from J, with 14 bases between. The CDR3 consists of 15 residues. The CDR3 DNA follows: TGTGCCAGCAGCCTCCGGGACGGGGGCCAAGAGACCCAGTACTTC. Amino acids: CASSLRDGGQETQYF.